These T cell receptor beta chains were read from a single sample in a study of cytomegalovirus exposure and HLA in healthy donors. Clones were read by immunoSEQ multiplex PCR, and TCRdb kept only the in-frame ones, dropping some. The sample includes about 200,000 clones, 70% to 85% seen only once; the top ten take approximately 0.098%. The sequenced material came from PBMCs. The receptors stem from a boy aged 2 to 9 in good health and CMV-seronegative. The CDR3 runs from the conserved cysteine through the conserved F or W. Each record gives: J gene, CDR3 length, V gene, clone size, D gene, CDR3 DNA, CDR3 protein. A D gene is named only where the DNA matches it firmly. Expanded clones get a size class; other rows say once, few or many, or leave the size out.

TRBJ1-4	15	TRBV7-9	NA	TRBD1	TGTGCCAGCAGCCCCTTGACAGGGGCAAATGAAAAACTGTTTTTT	CASSPLTGANEKLFF
TRBJ1-2	14	TRBV5-6	NA	NA	TGTGCCAGCAGCCGCGGGTCCCCGGGGAGGGGCTACACCTTC	CASSRGSPGRGYTF
TRBJ2-3	16	TRBV10-3	few	TRBD2	TGTGCCATCAGGGAGGTGGCGGGGGGGAGCACAGATACGCAGTATTTT	CAIREVAGGSTDTQYF
TRBJ1-2	15	TRBV6-5	few	TRBD1	TGTGCCAGCAGTTACACAGCGACAGGGGATTATGGCTACACCTTC	CASSYTATGDYGYTF
TRBJ2-3	15	TRBV7-6	few	TRBD2	TGTGCCAGCAGCTTAACGGGGGGGCTTGCAGATACGCAGTATTTT	CASSLTGGLADTQYF
TRBJ1-2	13	TRBV29-1	NA	TRBD1	TGCAGCGCTATAACGGACAGGGGGTCTGGCTACACCTTC	CSAITDRGSGYTF
TRBJ2-7	18	TRBV4-2	NA	NA	TGTGCCAGCAGCCAAGTGCTTGGGGCGGTTTCCACATCCTACGAGCAGTACTTC	CASSQVLGAVSTSYEQYF
TRBJ2-5	14	TRBV7-2	NA	TRBD2	TGTGCCAGCAGCCCCGGGGGGGTGAGGCAGACCCAGTACTTC	CASSPGGVRQTQYF
TRBJ2-7	13	TRBV7-2	NA	TRBD2	TGTGCCAGCAGCTGGGGACTAGCCTACGAGCAGTACTTC	CASSWGLAYEQYF
TRBJ1-1	14	TRBV9	NA	TRBD1	TGTGCCAGCAGCGTGACAGGGGTGAACACTGAAGCTTTCTTT	CASSVTGVNTEAFF
TRBJ2-5	13	TRBV7-3	NA	TRBD2	TGTGTCCTGGCGGGGGGTAAGGGAGAGACCCAGTACTTC	CVLAGGKGETQYF
TRBJ1-5	15	TRBV6-5	NA	NA	TGTGCCAGCAGCATTGACAGGTTTGGCAATCAGCCCCAGCATTTT	CASSIDRFGNQPQHF
TRBJ1-2	14	TRBV9	NA	NA	TGTGCCAGCAGCCCAGAGGGGGGGGACTATGGCTACACCTTC	CASSPEGGDYGYTF
TRBJ1-1	13	TRBV6-1	NA	NA	TGTGCCAGCAGTAACAGAAGAGAAACTGAAGCTTTCTTT	CASSNRRETEAFF
TRBJ2-7	15	TRBV18	NA	NA	TGTGCCAGCTCACCACCACCGGCAGGGAGGTACGAGCAGTACTTC	CASSPPPAGRYEQYF
TRBJ1-2	15	TRBV14	NA	TRBD1	TGTGCCAGCAGCCTCGCCGGGACAGGGAGGCATGGCTACACCTTC	CASSLAGTGRHGYTF
TRBJ2-5	15	TRBV9	few	TRBD2	TGTGCCAGCAGCGTAGCTGCGGGGGAGCAAGAGACCCAGTACTTC	CASSVAAGEQETQYF
TRBJ2-7	16	TRBV5-4	NA	NA	TGTGCCAGCAGCTTGCGGCGGGGAGAAATGTCCTACGAGCAGTACTTC	CASSLRRGEMSYEQYF
TRBJ1-6	18	TRBV7-3	NA	NA	TGTGCCAGCAGCTCCCGCCCCCGGGACAAAGAGGATAATTCACCCCTCCACTTT	CASSSRPRDKEDNSPLHF
TRBJ2-3	16	TRBV5-1	NA	TRBD2	TGCGCCAGCAGGAATGGGGCTAGCGGGGGGCTAGATACGCAGTATTTT	CASRNGASGGLDTQYF
TRBJ2-5	15	TRBV5-4	NA	TRBD2	TGTGCCAGCAGCTTGTACGGGGGGGCCAAAGAGACCCAGTACTTC	CASSLYGGAKETQYF
TRBJ2-1	11	TRBV20-1	NA	NA	TGCAGTGCTATACTACTCAATGAGCAGTTCTTC	CSAILLNEQFF
TRBJ2-3	12	TRBV2	NA	NA	TGTGCCAGCCCCGATCTACTAGGTACGCAGTATTTT	CASPDLLGTQYF
TRBJ2-7	16	TRBV7-7	NA	TRBD1	TGTGCTAGCAGCTTAGCGGAGAGGGACAGGCGGGGCGAGCAGTACTTC	CASSLAERDRRGEQYF
TRBJ1-3	16	TRBV23-1	NA	NA	TGCGCCAGCAGTCGGGGGACATACAGCTCTGGAAACACCATATATTTT	CASSRGTYSSGNTIYF
TRBJ2-4	16	TRBV6-9	NA	TRBD1	TGTGCCAGCGCTCCCCGATCCGGGACAGGGAGGAACATTCAGTACTTC	CASAPRSGTGRNIQYF
TRBJ1-6	16	TRBV27	NA	TRBD1	TGTGCCAGCAGTTTAGGGACAGTCAATAATAATTCACCCCTCCACTTT	CASSLGTVNNNSPLHF
TRBJ2-6	18	TRBV18	NA	NA	TGTGCCAGCTCACCTTCCGTCGCGGGGACCACTGGGGCCAACGTCCTGACTTTC	CASSPSVAGTTGANVLTF
TRBJ1-4	13	TRBV5-1	NA	NA	TGCGCCAGCAGGGCGGAATCTAATGAAAAACTGTTTTTT	CASRAESNEKLFF
TRBJ1-2	15	TRBV7-8	NA	TRBD1	TGTGCCAGCAGCTTAGGGGGACAGGGTAACTATGGCTACACCTTC	CASSLGGQGNYGYTF
TRBJ2-3	15	TRBV27	NA	NA	TGTGCCAGCAGTTTTGACGGGGAAGGCACAGATACGCAGTATTTT	CASSFDGEGTDTQYF
TRBJ1-6	16	TRBV10-1	NA	NA	TGCGCCAGAGAGTCTACTCTTAGCTCCTATAATTCACCCCTCCACTTT	CARESTLSSYNSPLHF
TRBJ2-7	14	TRBV7-9	NA	NA	TGTGCCAGCAGCCTCCCTTCGGGGGGCCACGAGCAGTACTTC	CASSLPSGGHEQYF